Shown below are 6 T cell receptor beta chains from a single sample sequenced in a study of naive and memory T cell subsets. Two oligonucleotides, mixed equimolar, formed the beta constant-region primer covering TRBC1 and TRBC2. Nested alpha and beta constant-region primers with the SP2 primer drove four PCR rounds on ligated cDNA. MiXCR, run by TCRdb on the UMI-ligation and nested PCR reads, gives a single entry per CDR3 protein. Of some 16,000 distinct CDR3 sequences in the sample, roughly 8.7% were seen once. The sequenced sample consisted of central memory CD8+ T cells from blood. The origin of the receptors is a human donor in good health.

This clonotype was detected many times. The rearrangement joins TRBV7-8 to TRBJ2-3; 7 bases line up with TRBD2. Germline values: CDR1 SGHVS, CDR2 FQNEAQ. Unmatched junction bases numbered 11, after V lost 7 bases and J lost 4 bases. The CDR3 consists of 15 residues. CDR3 loop: CASNWEGKTADTQYF. Written as DNA, the CDR3 is TGTGCCAGCAACTGGGAGGGAAAGACGGCAGATACGCAGTATTTT.

This clonotype showed up many times. V and J are TRBV20-1 and TRBJ1-5; 8 positions match TRBD1. This CDR3 has 14 residues. Germline values: CDR1 DFQATT, CDR2 SNEGSKA (reference sequence). V trimming: 6 bases; J trimming: 3 bases; junction bases outside the gene matches: 7. The CDR3 DNA reads TGCAGTGCGACGACAGGGGTCGACAATCAGCCCCAGCATTTT. This gives the protein CSATTGVDNQPQHF.

A few counts support this clonotype. The chain employs TRBV20-1 and TRBJ1-2; weak D call: TRBD1 (5 bases). Per the germline V gene, CDR1 is DFQATT and CDR2 is SNEGSKA (reference sequence). The V gene lost 3 bases and the J gene lost 4 bases, with 18 bases spanning the gap. This CDR3 spans 15 amino acids. The CDR3 coding sequence is TGCAGTGCTAGGGGGGAACTTCCAAGCGGCTATGGCTACACCTTC. Residues: CSARGELPSGYGYTF.

This clonotype was seen a handful of times. This chain links TRBV7-9 with TRBJ2-6, with D maybe TRBD1 (6 bases). V was shortened by 6 bases and J by 2 bases, with 14 bases between the two germline ends. In germline, CDR1 is SEHNR, CDR2 FQNEAQ (reference sequence). The CDR3 runs 16 residues. The CDR3 reads CASRQGTGAGANVLTF. CDR3 nucleotides: TGTGCCAGCAGACAGGGTACCGGGGCTGGGGCCAACGTCCTGACTTTC.

In this sample, this clonotype turned up a few times. This chain connects TRBV28 to TRBJ1-2; D is unclear. This CDR3 region has 13 residues. The V end was cut by 5 bases, the J end by 8 bases, with 15 bases between. Per germline, CDR1 MDHEN and CDR2 SYDVKM. The CDR3 DNA is TGTGCCAGCAGTCAAGACGGCCTTTGGGGCTACACCTTC. This gives the protein CASSQDGLWGYTF.

This clonotype was recorded a few times. This chain connects TRBV4-2 to TRBJ2-2, with D perhaps being TRBD1 or TRBD2 (5 bases each). The CDR3 totals 15 residues. V was shortened by 1 base and J by 2 bases, with 8 bases between the two germline ends. Per the germline V gene, CDR1 is LGHNA and CDR2 is YNFKEQ. This chain's CDR3 is CASSQGGTNTGELFF. For the CDR3, the DNA is TGTGCCAGCAGCCAAGGAGGGACCAACACCGGGGAGCTGTTTTTT.